These T cell receptor beta chains were read from a single sample in a study of prognosis after radiotherapy for stage I lung cancer. TCRdb re-called the multiplex PCR reads through MiXCR, storing one row per CDR3 protein. This sample carries under 20,000 distinct CDR3 sequences, roughly two fifths of them seen once, and the ten largest clones take roughly two fifths. The specimen was PBMCs, collected before or after stereotactic body radiation therapy (not recorded which). These receptors all come from a donor aged 50 or older with non-small cell lung cancer. Each CDR3 is given with its conserved first and last residue. Each record gives: CDR3 length, clone size, J gene, V gene, D gene, CDR3 DNA, CDR3 protein. The D gene is left open where the match is weak. Clone size is given for some rows only: seen once, a few or many times, or a class if the clone is expanded.

length: 16; size: few; J: TRBJ2-1; V: TRBV6-5; D: TRBD2; DNA: TGTGCCAGCAGTTGGGGACTAGCGGGAGTTCGTAGTGAGCAGTTCTTC; CDR3: CASSWGLAGVRSEQFF
length: 15; size: -; J: TRBJ1-2; V: TRBV7-9; D: -; DNA: TGTGCCAGCAGAATCCCGAAAGGGGGATGGGATGGCTACACCTTC; CDR3: CASRIPKGGWDGYTF
length: 15; size: -; J: TRBJ2-7; V: TRBV2; D: -; DNA: TGTGCCAGCACCCTAGCCAGGCTAACACCCTACGAGCAGTACTTC; CDR3: CASTLARLTPYEQYF
length: 13; size: many; J: TRBJ2-2; V: TRBV12-3/TRBV12-4; D: -; DNA: TGTGCCAGCAGTTTAGGGGGGTCGGGGGAGCTGCTTTTT; CDR3: CASSLGGSGELLF
length: 17; size: many; J: TRBJ2-2; V: TRBV7-6; D: TRBD2; DNA: TGTGCCAGCAGCACAGGGACTAGCGGGAAGAACACCGGGGAGCTGTTTTTT; CDR3: CASSTGTSGKNTGELFF
length: 13; size: -; J: TRBJ2-3; V: TRBV12-3/TRBV12-4; D: -; DNA: TGTGCCAGCATGCGGGGAAGCACAGATACGCAGTATTTT; CDR3: CASMRGSTDTQYF
length: 15; size: many; J: TRBJ2-5; V: TRBV20-1; D: -; DNA: TGCAGTGTTCAGCGCCGGCAGGGTGAACAAGAGACCCAGTACTTC; CDR3: CSVQRRQGEQETQYF
length: 15; size: -; J: TRBJ2-7; V: TRBV9; D: -; DNA: TGTGCCAGCAGCTCTCCCAACGGGTGTATGGCCGAGCAGTACTTC; CDR3: CASSSPNGCMAEQYF
length: 15; size: many; J: TRBJ2-7; V: TRBV24-1; D: -; DNA: TGTGCCACCAGTGATACACGAAACAACAGGAACGAGCAGTACTTC; CDR3: CATSDTRNNRNEQYF
length: 11; size: -; J: TRBJ2-7; V: TRBV12-3/TRBV12-4; D: -; DNA: TGTGCCAGCAGTAGTTTTAACGAGCAGTACTTC; CDR3: CASSSFNEQYF
length: 14; size: -; J: TRBJ1-1; V: TRBV6-1; D: TRBD1; DNA: TGTGCCAGCAGCGGGAGGGGGCGGGACAATGAAGCTTTCTTT; CDR3: CASSGRGRDNEAFF
length: 15; size: many; J: TRBJ1-1; V: TRBV4-2; D: -; DNA: TGTGCCAGCAGCCAAGATTCGGCAGTGAACACTGAAGCTTTCTTT; CDR3: CASSQDSAVNTEAFF
length: 14; size: -; J: TRBJ1-1; V: TRBV6-6; D: -; DNA: TGTGCCAGCAGTTACTCGAGGAAGGAGACTGAAGCTTTCTTT; CDR3: CASSYSRKETEAFF
length: 13; size: many; J: TRBJ1-1; V: TRBV30; D: -; DNA: TGTGCCTGGAATCAGCTCCGAGGGACTGAAGCTTTCTTT; CDR3: CAWNQLRGTEAFF
length: 15; size: once; J: TRBJ2-7; V: TRBV4-1; D: -; DNA: TGCGCCAGCAGCCCTGGGACAAGTCCATCCTACGAGCAGTACTTC; CDR3: CASSPGTSPSYEQYF
length: 13; size: -; J: TRBJ1-5; V: TRBV15; D: -; DNA: TGTGCCACCAGCTCGTATAGCAATCAGCCCCAGCATTTT; CDR3: CATSSYSNQPQHF
length: 16; size: -; J: TRBJ2-5; V: TRBV7-2; D: -; DNA: TGTGCCAGCAGCTTAGAAGGTTGGCTAGCGAGTGAGACCCAGTACTTT; CDR3: CASSLEGWLASETQYF
length: 17; size: many; J: TRBJ1-5; V: TRBV24-1; D: TRBD1; DNA: TGTGCCACCAGTGATGCAGCAGGGGGCCTTAGCAATCAGCCCCAGCATTTT; CDR3: CATSDAAGGLSNQPQHF
length: 16; size: many; J: TRBJ2-1; V: TRBV28; D: -; DNA: TGTGCCAGCAGTTTAATGGTAACAGGGTCCTACAATGAGCAGTTCTTC; CDR3: CASSLMVTGSYNEQFF
length: 15; size: many; J: TRBJ2-3; V: TRBV28; D: -; DNA: TGTGCCAGCAGTTTGATTAGTAGTGGAGCTTATACGCAGTATTTT; CDR3: CASSLISSGAYTQYF
length: 14; size: many; J: TRBJ1-5; V: TRBV28; D: -; DNA: TGTGCCAGCAAACAGGACAGAAACAATCAGCCCCAGCATTTT; CDR3: CASKQDRNNQPQHF
length: 15; size: many; J: TRBJ1-4; V: TRBV20-1; D: -; DNA: TGCAGTGCCACCCCTCGGGGGGGAGGGATTGAAAAACTGTTTTTT; CDR3: CSATPRGGGIEKLFF
length: 11; size: -; J: TRBJ1-6; V: TRBV29-1; D: -; DNA: TGCAGCTTATCAGGGGATTCACCCCTCCACTTT; CDR3: CSLSGDSPLHF
length: 17; size: -; J: TRBJ2-2; V: TRBV28; D: -; DNA: TGTGCCAGCAGTTTATTCCACAGGTCGCAGTGTCGGGGGGAGCTGTTTTTT; CDR3: CASSLFHRSQCRGELFF
length: 16; size: -; J: TRBJ2-1; V: TRBV12-3/TRBV12-4; D: TRBD2; DNA: TGTGCCAGCAGTTTGGCTAGCGGGAGATCCTACAATGAGCAGTTCTTC; CDR3: CASSLASGRSYNEQFF
length: 15; size: -; J: TRBJ2-1; V: TRBV7-2; D: -; DNA: TGTGCCAGCAGCCTTCAAACCGAAACCTACAATGAGCAGTTCTTC; CDR3: CASSLQTETYNEQFF
length: 14; size: many; J: TRBJ2-3; V: TRBV12-3/TRBV12-4; D: TRBD2; DNA: TGTGCCAGCAGGGGAGCGGGAGGTCGAGATACGCAGTATTTT; CDR3: CASRGAGGRDTQYF
length: 15; size: many; J: TRBJ2-7; V: TRBV20-1; D: -; DNA: TGCAGTGCTAGTCCAATCTTAGGGGGATCCTACGAGCAGTACTTC; CDR3: CSASPILGGSYEQYF
length: 13; size: -; J: TRBJ2-1; V: TRBV6-4; D: TRBD1; DNA: TGCGCCAGCAGTGACAGGGACAGCAATGAGCATTTCTTC; CDR3: CASSDRDSNEHFF
length: 15; size: -; J: TRBJ1-3; V: TRBV20-1; D: -; DNA: TGCAGTGCTATACCCGGGGCCAGCTCTGGAAACACCATATATTTT; CDR3: CSAIPGASSGNTIYF
length: 13; size: -; J: TRBJ2-5; V: TRBV14; D: -; DNA: TGTGCCAGCAGCCCTAGGATAGGAGAGAACCGGTACTTC; CDR3: CASSPRIGENRYF
length: 15; size: many; J: TRBJ2-7; V: TRBV28; D: -; DNA: TGTGCCAGCGCCGGCAACCGGGACACATCCTACGAGCAGTACTTC; CDR3: CASAGNRDTSYEQYF
length: 15; size: many; J: TRBJ2-6; V: TRBV19; D: -; DNA: TGTGCCAGTAGTACGTTAGGCCCTGGGGCCAACGTCCTGACTTTC; CDR3: CASSTLGPGANVLTF
length: 13; size: -; J: TRBJ2-7; V: TRBV2; D: -; DNA: TGTGCCAGCAGTGGTCCCGAGCTGGGCGAGCAGTACTTC; CDR3: CASSGPELGEQYF
length: 15; size: -; J: TRBJ2-7; V: TRBV28; D: TRBD2; DNA: TGTGCCAGCAGCGTGACTAGCGGGCCTCGCTACGAGCAGTACTTC; CDR3: CASSVTSGPRYEQYF
length: 13; size: many; J: TRBJ2-3; V: TRBV7-3; D: -; DNA: TGTGCCAGCAGCTCACAGCCCGCAGATACGCAGTATTTT; CDR3: CASSSQPADTQYF
length: 15; size: -; J: TRBJ2-5; V: TRBV3-1; D: TRBD2; DNA: TGTGCCAGCAGCCCCCGACTAGCGGGAGGTGAGACCCAGTACTTC; CDR3: CASSPRLAGGETQYF
length: 17; size: -; J: TRBJ2-7; V: TRBV27; D: TRBD2; DNA: TGTGCCAGCTATGGGGATGGGAGCGGGATTACGTCCTACGAGCAGTACTTC; CDR3: CASYGDGSGITSYEQYF
length: 18; size: -; J: TRBJ1-2; V: TRBV5-1; D: -; DNA: TGCGCCAGCAGCTTGGCCGGGGGCGGCGATGTTCTTTCCTATGGCTACACCTTC; CDR3: CASSLAGGGDVLSYGYTF
length: 15; size: -; J: TRBJ2-3; V: TRBV6-1; D: TRBD2; DNA: TGTGCCAGCAGGTTTAGCGGGAGTATCGTCGATACGCAGTATTTT; CDR3: CASRFSGSIVDTQYF
length: 14; size: medium-sized; J: TRBJ1-3; V: TRBV11-2; D: TRBD1; DNA: TGTGCCAGCAGGTTACAGGGGGCTGGAAACACCATATATTTT; CDR3: CASRLQGAGNTIYF
length: 12; size: -; J: TRBJ2-3; V: TRBV6-2/TRBV6-3; D: -; DNA: TGTGCCAGCAGCCAAACGGGAGATACGCAGTATTTT; CDR3: CASSQTGDTQYF
length: 14; size: -; J: TRBJ2-1; V: TRBV7-9; D: -; DNA: TGTGCCAGCAGCCTCAGGGGACTTACCATTGAGCAGTTCTTC; CDR3: CASSLRGLTIEQFF
length: 13; size: -; J: TRBJ1-1; V: TRBV7-6; D: TRBD1; DNA: TGTGCCAGCAGCCTATGGGACAGGGGTGAAGCTTTCTTT; CDR3: CASSLWDRGEAFF
length: 17; size: -; J: TRBJ2-7; V: TRBV2; D: -; DNA: TGTGCCAGCAGTGAAGGGGGGGTCTGGGTGCGGTCCTACGAGCAGTACTTC; CDR3: CASSEGGVWVRSYEQYF
length: 16; size: many; J: TRBJ2-1; V: TRBV24-1; D: TRBD2; DNA: TGTGCCACCAGTGACCCCACTAGCGGGAGGAAGGAGGAGCAGTTCTTC; CDR3: CATSDPTSGRKEEQFF
length: 18; size: -; J: TRBJ2-1; V: TRBV7-9; D: -; DNA: TGTGCCAGCAGCTCCTCCGACCTTCGGCGGGTGTCTTACAATGAGCAGTTCTTC; CDR3: CASSSSDLRRVSYNEQFF
length: 15; size: -; J: TRBJ2-7; V: TRBV28; D: TRBD2; DNA: TGTGCCAGCAGCATAGCGGGAGCCGACTCCTACGAGCAGTACTTC; CDR3: CASSIAGADSYEQYF
length: 16; size: -; J: TRBJ1-1; V: TRBV7-3; D: -; DNA: TGTGCCAGCTCTCAGACGGGGTACTCAATGAACACTGAAGCTTTCTTT; CDR3: CASSQTGYSMNTEAFF
length: 15; size: -; J: TRBJ2-7; V: TRBV6-1; D: TRBD1; DNA: TGTGCCAGCAGTGGTTCGGTACAGGGGAGCAGCGAGCAGTACTTC; CDR3: CASSGSVQGSSEQYF
length: 16; size: -; J: TRBJ2-7; V: TRBV3-2; D: -; DNA: TGTGCCAGCAGCCAAGTTTTTCAGGGCTTCTCCTACGAGCAGTACTTC; CDR3: CASSQVFQGFSYEQYF
length: 14; size: many; J: TRBJ1-1; V: TRBV27; D: -; DNA: TGTGCCAGCAATCGGCCAGGGGAGAACACTGAAGCTTTCTTT; CDR3: CASNRPGENTEAFF
length: 15; size: once; J: TRBJ1-2; V: TRBV2; D: -; DNA: TGTTCCAGCATTGAATTGGGGGGGGAGTACTATGGCTACACCTTC; CDR3: CSSIELGGEYYGYTF
length: 15; size: -; J: TRBJ2-7; V: TRBV7-8; D: TRBD2; DNA: TGTGCCAGCAGCACCGCAGCGGGGGGGGGTGTCGAGCAGTACTTC; CDR3: CASSTAAGGGVEQYF
length: 15; size: -; J: TRBJ2-1; V: TRBV11-2; D: -; DNA: TGTGCCAGCAGCGCTGCGGGGACCACATACAATGAGCAGTTCTTC; CDR3: CASSAAGTTYNEQFF
length: 12; size: many; J: TRBJ2-7; V: TRBV2; D: -; DNA: TGTGCCAGCAGTGAATACAACGGGGTGCTGTACTTC; CDR3: CASSEYNGVLYF
length: 16; size: -; J: TRBJ2-6; V: TRBV11-2; D: TRBD2; DNA: TGTGCCAGCAGCTTGAGCGGGGGGTCCGGGGCCAACGTCCTGACTTTC; CDR3: CASSLSGGSGANVLTF
length: 15; size: many; J: TRBJ1-6; V: TRBV20-1; D: -; DNA: TGCAGTGCTCACGAGTGGGGAGGGAGGCGGTCACCCCTCCACTTT; CDR3: CSAHEWGGRRSPLHF
length: 16; size: many; J: TRBJ1-5; V: TRBV5-6; D: -; DNA: TGTGCCAGCAGCTTACAGGGTTTAGGGAGCAATCAGCCCCAGCATTTT; CDR3: CASSLQGLGSNQPQHF